Below, 29 T cell receptor beta chains from the same sample are listed, as sequenced in a study of tissue T cells after allogeneic stem cell transplantation. TCRdb's table, derived via immunoSEQ multiplex PCR, lists solely in-frame clones and lacks some. Of several thousand clones listed, just under 80% are singletons. The starting material was skin, obtained at autopsy. These receptors were taken from a male patient older than 55 with steroid-refractory graft-versus-host disease after an allogeneic stem cell transplant. The graft donor may have contributed some T cells.

The V and J genes are TRBV30 and TRBJ2-7; no definite D call. The CDR3 is 13 residues long. Germline-derived CDR1 and CDR2 are GTSNPN and SVGIG (reference sequence). Between the trimmed V and J ends, which lost 3 bases and 2 bases, there was a span of 11 bases. CDR3 coding DNA: TGTGCCTGGAGCCCCGACGGACCCTACGAGCAGTACTTC. Translation: CAWSPDGPYEQYF. The full variable domain, in which reference TRBV30 and TRBJ2-7 provide the parts outside the CDR3, is SQTIHQWPATLVQPVGSPLSLECTVEGTSNPNLYWYRQAAGRGLQLLFYSVGIGQISSEVPQNLSASRPQDRQFILSSKKLLLSDSGFYLCAWSPDGPYEQYFGPGTRLTVT.

The rearrangement uses TRBV4-1 and TRBJ1-5; 8 nucleotides align to TRBD1. CDR3 size: 16 residues. After removal of 3 bases from V and 2 bases from J, the junction contained 6 bases not matched to a gene. CDR1 is MGHRA and CDR2 is YSYEKL in the germline V gene. The DNA for the CDR3 is TGCGCCAGCAGCCAGGTCCAGGGGGCTGGCAATCAGCCCCAGCATTTT. Translating gives CASSQVQGAGNQPQHF.

This chain links TRBV11-2 with TRBJ2-3, with 10 positions matching TRBD2. This CDR3 comprises 19 residues. J was trimmed by 5 bases and V by 5 bases; bases with no gene match: 19. Per germline, CDR1 SGHAT and CDR2 FQNNGV. The DNA of the CDR3 is TGTGCCAGCAGCCATAAAGGACTAGCGGACCTACCCAGTAGAGATACGCAGTATTTT. It specifies CASSHKGLADLPSRDTQYF.

The chain employs TRBV28 and TRBJ1-4; D gene unclear. The CDR3 loop spans 14 amino acids. Trimming left V 9 bases short and J 7 bases short, with 18 bases between. Looked up from germline, CDR1 is MDHEN and CDR2 is SYDVKM. The CDR3 here is CASRLPAFREKLFF. The CDR3 DNA reads as TGTGCCAGTAGGCTACCGGCTTTTCGTGAAAAACTGTTTTTT.

The J gene is TRBJ2-5, the V gene TRBV11-2; no reliable D call. The V and J ends lost 3 bases and 2 bases respectively, with 7 bases between them. The CDR3 is 13 amino acids. CDR1 is SGHAT, CDR2 FQNNGV, per germline. CDR3 amino acids: CASSFTSQETQYF. CDR3 nucleotide sequence: TGTGCCAGCAGCTTCACCAGTCAAGAGACCCAGTACTTC. Filled out from reference TRBV11-2 and TRBJ2-5, the complete variable domain reads EAGVAQSPRYKIIEKRQSVAFWCNPISGHATLYWYQQILGQGPKLLIQFQNNGVVDDSQLPKDRFSAERLKGVDSTLKIQPAKLEDSAVYLCASSFTSQETQYFGPGTRLLVL.

V gene TRBV28 combines with J gene TRBJ2-1; 7 bases map to TRBD2. V shed 2 bases, J shed 3 bases, and the junction held 7 bases outside the gene matches. Germline CDR1 reads MDHEN; CDR2 reads SYDVKM. CDR3 length: 16 residues. CDR3 sequence: CASSLGLAVNYNEQFF. The CDR3 nucleotides are TGTGCCAGCAGTTTAGGGCTAGCGGTTAACTACAATGAGCAGTTCTTC.

The CDR3 spells CASSLRLAGTGGTGELFF. CDR3 DNA sequence: TGCGCCAGCAGCTTGCGACTAGCGGGAACGGGGGGAACCGGGGAGCTGTTTTTT. The V gene is TRBV5-1, the J gene TRBJ2-2; 11 bases line up with TRBD2. The V segment lost 1 base and the J segment 5 bases; nucleotides outside the gene matches: 10. Germline CDR1 reads SGHRS; CDR2 reads YFSETQ. This CDR3 has 18 amino acids.

This clone was detected only once. This chain connects TRBV28 to TRBJ2-3; D might be TRBD1 (6 bases). The germline V and J ends were trimmed by 7 bases and 2 bases, with 16 bases remaining between them. The CDR3 covers 15 residues. Germline values: CDR1 MDHEN, CDR2 SYDVKM. The CDR3 protein is CASTPTTGTTDTQYF. CDR3 bases: TGTGCCAGCACACCTACCACAGGGACCACAGATACGCAGTATTTT.

The chain couples TRBV18 to TRBJ2-2; D unresolved. The V end lost 3 bases, the J end lost 4 bases, and 12 bases lay between the germline ends. This CDR3 is built from 15 residues. Germline CDR1 and CDR2: KGHSH and LQKENI. CDR3 DNA sequence: TGTGCCAGCTCACCGCGAGATTCGGGCACCGGGGAGCTGTTTTTT. Translation gives CASSPRDSGTGELFF.

The chain links TRBV2 to TRBJ2-7, with no clear D. The germline V gene has CDR1 SNHLY and CDR2 FYNNEI. Trimming took 9 bases from V and 3 from J, leaving 15 bases between them. CDR3 length: 13 residues. This CDR3 reads CARAPRGVYEQYF. The CDR3 DNA follows: TGTGCCAGAGCCCCCCGTGGGGTCTACGAGCAGTACTTC.

The rearrangement joins TRBV6-5 to TRBJ1-5; no clear D gene. Trimming removed 7 bases from V and 9 bases from J, with 22 bases in between. This CDR3 contains 15 residues. Germline V gives CDR1 MNHEY, CDR2 SVGAGI. The CDR3 sequence: CASTAYSGQIRPQHF. Here the CDR3 DNA reads TGTGCCAGCACCGCTTACAGCGGGCAAATCAGGCCCCAGCATTTT.

This chain connects TRBV6-1 to TRBJ2-7, with 7 nucleotides matching TRBD2. This CDR3 is 19 amino acids long. Germline V gene data show CDR1 as MNHNS and CDR2 as SASEGT. Trimming at V came to 0 bases and at J to 0 bases, leaving 14 bases not matched to a gene. CDR3 loop: CASSEAYGPGLTRSYEQYF. The DNA of the CDR3 is TGTGCCAGCAGTGAAGCGTACGGTCCGGGACTAACCCGCTCCTACGAGCAGTACTTC.

The chain recombines TRBV28 with TRBJ2-7; D call uncertain. Between the trimmed V and J ends, which lost 7 bases and 1 base, there was a span of 11 bases. The CDR3 sequence is 13 residues long. Per the germline V gene, CDR1 is MDHEN and CDR2 is SYDVKM. The CDR3 reads CASNSAGSYEQYF. In nucleotides, the CDR3 is TGTGCCAGCAATTCGGCCGGGTCCTACGAGCAGTACTTC.

The J gene is TRBJ1-1, the V gene TRBV6-6, with D perhaps TRBD1 (5 bases). V was cut by 2 bases and J by 7 bases, with 8 bases left in between. Per germline, CDR1 MNHNY and CDR2 SVGAGI (reference sequence). CDR3 size: 12 residues. CDR3 DNA sequence: TGTGCCAGCAGTTACATAGACAGTGAAGCTTTCTTT. This gives the protein CASSYIDSEAFF.

In DNA form, the CDR3 reads TGTGCCAGCAGTTACTCGCTGGCAGGGGGACAGCCCCAGCATTTT. Protein product: CASSYSLAGGQPQHF. The chain joins TRBV6-5 to TRBJ1-5; 7 nucleotides match TRBD1. CDR1 is MNHEY and CDR2 is SVGAGI in the germline V gene. J lost 7 bases, V lost 0 bases, and 6 bases had no gene match. This CDR3 has 15 amino acids.

The chain is built from TRBV27 and TRBJ2-7; D not certain. This CDR3 is built from 13 residues. Trimming took off 2 bases at V and 4 bases at J, with 9 bases between the two ends. Germline lookup yields CDR1 MNHEY and CDR2 SMNVEV (reference sequence). Here the CDR3 DNA reads TGTGCCAGCAGTTTAGGGATATTTTACGAGCAGTACTTC. Its protein product is CASSLGIFYEQYF.

This clone was seen only a few times. The V gene is TRBV9, the J gene TRBJ1-2; the D is unclear. The CDR3 sequence is 13 residues long. Germline V CDR1 and CDR2: SGDLS, YYNGEE. The V end lost 0 bases, the J end lost 8 bases, and 11 bases lay between the germline ends. The CDR3 nucleotides read TGTGCCAGCAGCGTAGAGGGTGGTGGAGGCTACACCTTC. Translated: CASSVEGGGGYTF.

V and J are TRBV28 and TRBJ1-2; 9 bases match TRBD1. The CDR3 contains 14 residues. The trim removed 5 bases at V and 7 bases at J, leaving 8 bases unmatched. Germline V gene sequence: CDR1 MDHEN, CDR2 SYDVKM. CDR3 residues: CASSPEGQGRGYTF. CDR3 sequence (DNA): TGTGCCAGCAGTCCGGAGGGACAGGGTCGTGGCTACACCTTC.

This clone was counted once. V is TRBV7-9 and J is TRBJ2-3, with D tentatively TRBD2 (6 bases). V was pared by 6 bases and J by 3 bases, with 16 bases between. CDR1 SEHNR and CDR2 FQNEAQ come from the germline V gene (reference sequence). The CDR3 consists of 15 residues. CDR3 amino acids: CASRIGTHRTDTQYF. CDR3 in DNA: TGTGCCAGCAGGATCGGGACTCACCGGACAGATACGCAGTATTTT.

This chain connects TRBV5-6 to TRBJ2-7, with D unresolved. Trimming left V 0 bases short and J 1 base short, with 14 bases between. The V gene's germline CDR1 is SGHDT and CDR2 YYEEEE. CDR3 size: 16 residues. The DNA of the CDR3 is TGTGCCAGCAGCTTGGCCTCGGTAGGCAGGTCCTACGAGCAGTACTTC. Translating gives CASSLASVGRSYEQYF.

The rearrangement joins TRBV29-1 to TRBJ2-1; 12 nucleotides match TRBD2. Germline lookup yields CDR1 SQVTM and CDR2 ANQGSEA. V lost 4 bases, J lost 2 bases, and 3 bases stayed unmatched. The CDR3 is 15 amino acids. CDR3 nucleotide sequence: TGCAGCGTTGGCGGGACTAGCGGGCCCTACAATGAGCAGTTCTTC. It specifies CSVGGTSGPYNEQFF.

The chain is built from TRBV6-5 and TRBJ2-3; the D is unclear. CDR1 is MNHEY and CDR2 is SVGAGI in the germline V gene. The V end lost 2 bases, the J end lost 2 bases, and 5 bases lay between the germline ends. There are 13 residues in the CDR3. CDR3 DNA: TGTGCCAGCAGTTACCAACTCACAGATACGCAGTATTTT. Its protein product is CASSYQLTDTQYF.

The rearrangement links TRBV6-1 to TRBJ1-4; D remains ambiguous. The CDR3 is 11 residues long. V was shortened by 3 bases and J by 8 bases, with 4 bases between the two germline ends. Looked up from germline, CDR1 is MNHNS and CDR2 is SASEGT. As DNA, the CDR3 is TGTGCCAGCAGTGATTGGGAAAAACTGTTTTTT. Residues: CASSDWEKLFF.

This clone occurred once. The CDR3 spells CASSLVAGQGYEQYF. CDR3 nucleotides: TGTGCCAGCAGCTTAGTGGCAGGGCAAGGCTACGAGCAGTACTTC. The chain uses TRBV11-2 and TRBJ2-7, with D tentatively TRBD1 (5 bases). The CDR3 is made up of 15 amino acids. Trimming cost V 1 base and J 3 bases, with 13 bases left between them. Per the germline V gene, CDR1 is SGHAT and CDR2 is FQNNGV.

Note on this clone: In this CDR3 the conserved last residue, phenylalanine or tryptophan, is missing, so a read error is likely. The chain uses TRBV5-1 and TRBJ1-1; D may be TRBD1 (5 bases). This CDR3 is built from 14 residues. CDR1 SGHRS and CDR2 YFSETQ come from the germline V gene. Trimming removed 1 base at V and 5 bases at J, with 12 bases between. The chain's CDR3 is CASSLYGGGTEAFL. In nucleotides, the CDR3 is TGCGCCAGCAGCTTGTACGGGGGTGGAACTGAAGCTTTCCTT.

This chain links TRBV11-2 with TRBJ2-4; the D gene is possibly TRBD2 (5 bases). The germline CDR1 and CDR2 sequences are SGHAT and FQNNGV. CDR3 size: 16 residues. V was pared by 4 bases and J by 3 bases, with 16 bases between. The CDR3: CASSSEVSWGKNIQYF. CDR3 sequence (DNA): TGTGCCAGCAGCTCGGAGGTTAGCTGGGGCAAAAACATTCAGTACTTC. Combining the CDR3 with reference TRBV11-2 and TRBJ2-4 gives the whole variable domain EAGVAQSPRYKIIEKRQSVAFWCNPISGHATLYWYQQILGQGPKLLIQFQNNGVVDDSQLPKDRFSAERLKGVDSTLKIQPAKLEDSAVYLCASSSEVSWGKNIQYFGAGTRLSVL.

V is TRBV9 and J is TRBJ2-5; 8 nucleotides agree with TRBD1. Germline V gives CDR1 SGDLS, CDR2 YYNGEE. The J segment lost 1 base and the V segment lost 3 bases, leaving 5 bases of the junction unmatched. The CDR3 runs to 15 residues. CDR3 in amino acids: CASSANRGSQETQYF. The CDR3 bases are TGTGCCAGCAGCGCAAACAGGGGGAGCCAAGAGACCCAGTACTTC.

This clone has a handful of counts. The CDR3 protein is CSVAMTGTGEQYF. In DNA form, the CDR3 reads TGCAGCGTTGCCATGACAGGGACTGGAGAGCAGTACTTC. The chain recombines TRBV29-1 with TRBJ2-7; possibly TRBD1 for D (7 bases). This CDR3 contains 13 residues. Germline V CDR1 and CDR2: SQVTM, ANQGSEA. Trimming removed 4 bases at V and 7 bases at J, with 17 bases between.

This clone was seen once. V is TRBV7-9 and J is TRBJ1-5, with a possible D match to TRBD1 (6 bases). Germline V gene lookup returns CDR1 SEHNR and CDR2 FQNEAQ (reference sequence). The CDR3 covers 14 residues. V lost 4 bases and J 3 bases, leaving 10 bases between the germline ends. CDR3 amino acids: CASSWAGVNQPQHF. The CDR3 DNA reads as TGTGCCAGCAGCTGGGCAGGGGTCAATCAGCCCCAGCATTTT.